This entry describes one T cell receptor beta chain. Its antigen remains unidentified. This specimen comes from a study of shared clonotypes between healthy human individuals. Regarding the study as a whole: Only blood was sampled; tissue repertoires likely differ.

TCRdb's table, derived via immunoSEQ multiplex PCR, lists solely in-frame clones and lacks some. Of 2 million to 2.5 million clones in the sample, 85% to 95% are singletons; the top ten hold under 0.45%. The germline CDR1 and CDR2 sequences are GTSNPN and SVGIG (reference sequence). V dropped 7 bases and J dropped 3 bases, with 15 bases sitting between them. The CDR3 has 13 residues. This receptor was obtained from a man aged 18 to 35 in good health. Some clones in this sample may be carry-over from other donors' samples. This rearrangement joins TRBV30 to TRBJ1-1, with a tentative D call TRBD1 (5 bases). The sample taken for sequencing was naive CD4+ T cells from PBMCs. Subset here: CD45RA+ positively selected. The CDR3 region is CAFARERDTEAFF. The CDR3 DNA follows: TGTGCCTTCGCCAGGGAACGGGACACTGAAGCTTTCTTT. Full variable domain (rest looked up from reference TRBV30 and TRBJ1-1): SQTIHQWPATLVQPVGSPLSLECTVEGTSNPNLYWYRQAAGRGLQLLFYSVGIGQISSEVPQNLSASRPQDRQFILSSKKLLLSDSGFYLCAFARERDTEAFFGQGTRLTVV.